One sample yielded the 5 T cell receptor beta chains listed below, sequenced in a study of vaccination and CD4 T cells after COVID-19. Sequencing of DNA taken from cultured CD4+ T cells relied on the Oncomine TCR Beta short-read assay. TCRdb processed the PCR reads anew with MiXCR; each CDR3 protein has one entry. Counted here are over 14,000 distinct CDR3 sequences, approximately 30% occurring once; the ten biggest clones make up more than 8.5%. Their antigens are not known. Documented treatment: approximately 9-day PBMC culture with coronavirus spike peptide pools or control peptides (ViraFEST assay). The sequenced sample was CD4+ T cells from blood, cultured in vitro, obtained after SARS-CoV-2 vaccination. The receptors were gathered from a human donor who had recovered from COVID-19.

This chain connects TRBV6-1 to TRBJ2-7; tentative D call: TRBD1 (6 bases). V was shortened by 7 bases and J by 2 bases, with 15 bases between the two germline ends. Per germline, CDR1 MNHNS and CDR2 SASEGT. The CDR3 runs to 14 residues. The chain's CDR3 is CASKRGQSPYEQYF. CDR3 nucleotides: TGTGCCAGCAAACGCGGACAGAGCCCCTACGAGCAGTACTTC.

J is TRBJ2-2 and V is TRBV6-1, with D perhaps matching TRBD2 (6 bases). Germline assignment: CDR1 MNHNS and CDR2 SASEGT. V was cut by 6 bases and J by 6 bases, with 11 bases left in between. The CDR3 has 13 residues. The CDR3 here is CASSPREAGELFF. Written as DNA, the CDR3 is TGTGCCAGCAGCCCCAGGGAGGCCGGGGAGCTGTTTTTT.

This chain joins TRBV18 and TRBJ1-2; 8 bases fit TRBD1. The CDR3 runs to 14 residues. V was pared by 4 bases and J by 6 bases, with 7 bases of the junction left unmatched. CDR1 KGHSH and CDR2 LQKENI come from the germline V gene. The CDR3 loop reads CASSHRTGRDGYTF. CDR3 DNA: TGTGCCAGCTCACACAGGACAGGGAGGGATGGCTACACCTTC.

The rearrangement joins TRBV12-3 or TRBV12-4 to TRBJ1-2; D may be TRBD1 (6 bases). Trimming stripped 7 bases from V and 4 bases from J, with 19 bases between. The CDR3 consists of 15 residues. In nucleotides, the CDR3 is TGTGCCAGCATGCACCCGGACAGTTACTTCTATGGCTACACCTTC. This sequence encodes CASMHPDSYFYGYTF.

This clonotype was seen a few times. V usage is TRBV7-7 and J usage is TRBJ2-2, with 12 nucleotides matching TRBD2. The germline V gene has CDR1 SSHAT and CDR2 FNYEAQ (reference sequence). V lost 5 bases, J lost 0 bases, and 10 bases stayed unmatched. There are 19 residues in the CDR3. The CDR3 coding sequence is TGTGCCAGCAGCCCACTCGTACTAGCGGGAGGATCGAACACCGGGGAGCTGTTTTTT. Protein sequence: CASSPLVLAGGSNTGELFF. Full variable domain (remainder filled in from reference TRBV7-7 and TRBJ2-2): GAGVSQSPRYKVTKRGQDVTLRCDPISSHATLYWYQQALGQGPEFLTYFNYEAQPDKSGLPSDRFSAERPEGSISTLTIQRTEQRDSAMYRCASSPLVLAGGSNTGELFFGEGSRLTVL.